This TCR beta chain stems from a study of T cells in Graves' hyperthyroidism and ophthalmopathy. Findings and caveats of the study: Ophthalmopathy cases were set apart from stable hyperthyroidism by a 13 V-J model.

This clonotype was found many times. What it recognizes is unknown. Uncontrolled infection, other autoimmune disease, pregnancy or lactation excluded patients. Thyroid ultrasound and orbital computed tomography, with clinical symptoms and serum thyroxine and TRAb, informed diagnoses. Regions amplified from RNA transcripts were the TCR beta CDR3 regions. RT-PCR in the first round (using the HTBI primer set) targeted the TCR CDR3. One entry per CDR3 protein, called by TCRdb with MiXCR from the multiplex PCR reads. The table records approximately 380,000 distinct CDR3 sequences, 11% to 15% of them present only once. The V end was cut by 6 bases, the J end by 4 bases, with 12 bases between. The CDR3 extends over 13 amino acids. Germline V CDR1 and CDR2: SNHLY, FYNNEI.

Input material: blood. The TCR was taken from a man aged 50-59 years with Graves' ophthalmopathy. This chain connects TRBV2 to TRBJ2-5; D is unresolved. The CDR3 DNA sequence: TGTGCCAGCAGGAGACAAAGGTCAGAGACCCAGTACTTC. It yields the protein CASRRQRSETQYF.